There are a few counts of the clone carrying this T cell receptor (beta chain). Its antigen is undetermined. Trimming took 3 bases from V and 2 from J, leaving 11 bases between them. This CDR3 comprises 14 residues. The germline gives CDR1 SGDLS, CDR2 YYNGEE. This entry is derived from a study of T-cell memory formation after mild COVID-19. Points from the study as a whole: Clones from the second wave (peaking day 37) had unconfirmed SARS-CoV-2 specificity. The appearance of some responding clones in pre-infection memory suggested that cross-reactive memory joined.

TCRdb fed the 5' RACE reads into MiXCR, producing one record per CDR3 protein. Altogether around 390,000 distinct CDR3 sequences are present, more than 15% being singletons, with the ten largest covering roughly a fifth. The receptor's source is a man younger than 35 who had mild COVID-19 (a few samples of this study predate the infection). Cell type and time point are not known. This sequence joins TRBV9 and TRBJ2-5; possible D gene TRBD2, 6 bases. Sequencing used PBMCs or a T cell subset sorted from them (not recorded which). CDR3 loop: CASSASGVQETQYF. CDR3 DNA sequence: TGTGCCAGCAGCGCCTCGGGGGTACAAGAGACCCAGTACTTC.